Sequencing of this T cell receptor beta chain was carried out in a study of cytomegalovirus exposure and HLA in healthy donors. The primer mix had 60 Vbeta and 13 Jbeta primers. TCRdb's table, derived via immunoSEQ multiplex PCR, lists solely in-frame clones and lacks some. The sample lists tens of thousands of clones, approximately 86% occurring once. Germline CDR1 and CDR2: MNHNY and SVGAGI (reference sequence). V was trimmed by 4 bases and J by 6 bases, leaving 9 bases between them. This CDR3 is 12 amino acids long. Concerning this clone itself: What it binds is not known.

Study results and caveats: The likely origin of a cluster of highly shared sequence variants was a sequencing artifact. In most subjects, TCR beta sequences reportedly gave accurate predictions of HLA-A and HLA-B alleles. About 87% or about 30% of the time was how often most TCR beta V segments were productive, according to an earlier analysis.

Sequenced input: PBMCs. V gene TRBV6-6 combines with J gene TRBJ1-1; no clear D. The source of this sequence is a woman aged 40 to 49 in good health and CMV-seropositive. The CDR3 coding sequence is TGTGCCAGCAGTTCTCCGGAGCCTGAAGCTTTCTTT. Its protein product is CASSSPEPEAFF.